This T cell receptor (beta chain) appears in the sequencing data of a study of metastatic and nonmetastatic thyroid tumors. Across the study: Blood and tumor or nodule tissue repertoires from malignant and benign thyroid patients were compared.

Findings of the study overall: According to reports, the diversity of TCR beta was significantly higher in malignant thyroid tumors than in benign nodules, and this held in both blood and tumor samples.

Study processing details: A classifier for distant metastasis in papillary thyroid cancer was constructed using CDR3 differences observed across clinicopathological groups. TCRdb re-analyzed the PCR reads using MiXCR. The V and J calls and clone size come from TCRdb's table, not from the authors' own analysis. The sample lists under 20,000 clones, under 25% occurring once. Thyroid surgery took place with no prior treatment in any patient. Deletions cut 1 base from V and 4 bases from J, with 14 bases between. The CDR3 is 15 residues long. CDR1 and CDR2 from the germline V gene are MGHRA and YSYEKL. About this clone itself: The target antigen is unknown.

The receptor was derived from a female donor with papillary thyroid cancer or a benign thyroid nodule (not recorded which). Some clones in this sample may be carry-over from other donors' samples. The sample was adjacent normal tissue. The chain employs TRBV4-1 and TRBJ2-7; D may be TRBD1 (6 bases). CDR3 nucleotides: TGCGCCAGCAGCCAAGGTCCAGGGGCCTCGTACGAGCAGTACTTC. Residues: CASSQGPGASYEQYF.